These T cell receptor beta chains were read from a single sample in a study of T cell responses to AZD1222 COVID-19 vaccine. Sequenced by immunoSEQ multiplex PCR; TCRdb stores in-frame clones only, minus some. The sample has approximately 190,000 clones; 94% are singletons. Sequencing was performed on peripheral blood, taken on day 0 of AZD1222 vaccination. The receptors derive from an adult in good health. Each CDR3 is given without its conserved first and last residue. Each record gives: clone size, J gene, V gene, CDR3 protein. Not all rows give a size; the values are once, few, many and, for expanded clones, a class.

abundance: NA
j_gene: TRBJ2-7
v_gene: TRBV28
CDR3aa: ASSVTPTYEQY

abundance: NA
j_gene: TRBJ1-1
v_gene: TRBV28
CDR3aa: ASSLTGAWNTEAF

abundance: NA
j_gene: TRBJ1-1
v_gene: TRBV5-4
CDR3aa: ASSPKGGMNTEAF

abundance: NA
j_gene: TRBJ2-3
v_gene: TRBV7-3
CDR3aa: ASSPVGGTDTQY

abundance: NA
j_gene: TRBJ2-3
v_gene: TRBV28
CDR3aa: ASSLPGLTTDTQY

abundance: NA
j_gene: TRBJ2-4
v_gene: TRBV2
CDR3aa: ASSDKAIAKNIQY

abundance: NA
j_gene: TRBJ2-1
v_gene: TRBV7-8
CDR3aa: ASSLVGTSAFNEQF

abundance: NA
j_gene: TRBJ2-1
v_gene: TRBV7-9
CDR3aa: ASSLIGGSNNEQF

abundance: NA
j_gene: TRBJ1-2
v_gene: TRBV18
CDR3aa: ASSPAGNNYGYT

abundance: NA
j_gene: TRBJ2-7
v_gene: TRBV11-1
CDR3aa: ASSPPDRVSYEQY

abundance: few
j_gene: TRBJ2-3
v_gene: TRBV6-4
CDR3aa: ASSVRAGGGTDTQY

abundance: NA
j_gene: TRBJ1-3
v_gene: TRBV6-5
CDR3aa: ASKTQGAGNTIY

abundance: NA
j_gene: TRBJ1-1
v_gene: TRBV9
CDR3aa: ASSRRDSDEAF

abundance: NA
j_gene: TRBJ2-5
v_gene: TRBV29-1
CDR3aa: SVKGRGQETQY

abundance: NA
j_gene: TRBJ1-1
v_gene: TRBV7-2
CDR3aa: ASSLATSAEAF

abundance: NA
j_gene: TRBJ2-1
v_gene: TRBV28
CDR3aa: ASSPWTSVWNEQF

abundance: NA
j_gene: TRBJ2-5
v_gene: TRBV6-5
CDR3aa: ASSPRETQY

abundance: NA
j_gene: TRBJ2-3
v_gene: TRBV9
CDR3aa: ASSGTSPYTDTQY

abundance: NA
j_gene: TRBJ1-5
v_gene: TRBV11-2
CDR3aa: ASSLDGSFGQPQH

abundance: NA
j_gene: TRBJ1-1
v_gene: TRBV5-1
CDR3aa: ASSPYPTGGLREAF

abundance: NA
j_gene: TRBJ1-6
v_gene: TRBV6-1
CDR3aa: ASSEYYDSSYNSPLH

abundance: NA
j_gene: TRBJ2-1
v_gene: TRBV5-1
CDR3aa: ASSLDPSGRAIEQF

abundance: NA
j_gene: TRBJ1-6
v_gene: TRBV9
CDR3aa: ASSVGGLENSPLH

abundance: NA
j_gene: TRBJ2-1
v_gene: TRBV6-5
CDR3aa: ASYPGSGSPRF

abundance: NA
j_gene: TRBJ2-7
v_gene: TRBV24-1
CDR3aa: ATATGPAYEQY

abundance: NA
j_gene: TRBJ2-2
v_gene: TRBV19
CDR3aa: ASSIILTSGLSGELF

abundance: NA
j_gene: TRBJ1-5
v_gene: TRBV7-6
CDR3aa: ASSLAGEDQPQH

abundance: NA
j_gene: TRBJ1-1
v_gene: TRBV18
CDR3aa: ASSFNKAGTEAF

abundance: NA
j_gene: TRBJ1-4
v_gene: TRBV2
CDR3aa: ASSSPPDRINEKLF

abundance: NA
j_gene: TRBJ1-2
v_gene: TRBV27
CDR3aa: ASSLSGGERGYT

abundance: NA
j_gene: TRBJ2-7
v_gene: TRBV6-5
CDR3aa: ASSYSGRPYEQY

abundance: NA
j_gene: TRBJ1-1
v_gene: TRBV27
CDR3aa: ASSLGGADTEAF

abundance: NA
j_gene: TRBJ2-7
v_gene: TRBV19
CDR3aa: ASSAADNSYEQY

abundance: NA
j_gene: TRBJ2-5
v_gene: TRBV29-1
CDR3aa: SAFAELVGAQETQY

abundance: NA
j_gene: TRBJ1-1
v_gene: TRBV10-3
CDR3aa: AISESSYTEAF

abundance: few
j_gene: TRBJ1-1
v_gene: TRBV11-2
CDR3aa: ASSLLGARDMNTEAF

abundance: once
j_gene: TRBJ1-1
v_gene: TRBV6-4
CDR3aa: ASSPHVDLLIKNTEAF

abundance: NA
j_gene: TRBJ1-5
v_gene: TRBV4-2
CDR3aa: ASSQGEDREQPQH

abundance: NA
j_gene: TRBJ1-2
v_gene: TRBV7-2
CDR3aa: ASSLRGPRVTGYT

abundance: NA
j_gene: TRBJ2-2
v_gene: TRBV9
CDR3aa: ASRPPGLAGDTGELF

abundance: NA
j_gene: TRBJ2-2
v_gene: TRBV7-9
CDR3aa: ASSFGQGNTGELF

abundance: NA
j_gene: TRBJ1-6
v_gene: TRBV6-5
CDR3aa: ASRRQGRNSPLH

abundance: NA
j_gene: TRBJ1-1
v_gene: TRBV10-2
CDR3aa: ASKRQLNTEAF

abundance: NA
j_gene: TRBJ2-1
v_gene: TRBV29-1
CDR3aa: SVVVIEQF

abundance: NA
j_gene: TRBJ2-5
v_gene: TRBV28
CDR3aa: ASSRRRSLQETQY

abundance: NA
j_gene: TRBJ2-7
v_gene: TRBV9
CDR3aa: ASSPGGRVYEQY

abundance: once
j_gene: TRBJ1-4
v_gene: TRBV9
CDR3aa: ASSVAEVGVEKLF

abundance: NA
j_gene: TRBJ2-7
v_gene: TRBV27
CDR3aa: ASSFLGLASYEQY

abundance: NA
j_gene: TRBJ2-7
v_gene: TRBV5-1
CDR3aa: ASSSRFSYEQY

abundance: NA
j_gene: TRBJ1-1
v_gene: TRBV28
CDR3aa: ASSSVTGTANTEAF

abundance: NA
j_gene: TRBJ2-2
v_gene: TRBV27
CDR3aa: ASTIGLAGPNTGELF

abundance: NA
j_gene: TRBJ2-7
v_gene: TRBV28
CDR3aa: ASRPTGLSSYEQY

abundance: NA
j_gene: TRBJ2-3
v_gene: TRBV11-3
CDR3aa: ASSFNPGTDTQY

abundance: NA
j_gene: TRBJ1-5
v_gene: TRBV19
CDR3aa: ASRRDRASNQPQH

abundance: NA
j_gene: TRBJ2-7
v_gene: TRBV3-1/TRBV3-2
CDR3aa: ASSPLDTSYEQY

abundance: NA
j_gene: TRBJ2-7
v_gene: TRBV9
CDR3aa: ASLPGAYEQY

abundance: NA
j_gene: TRBJ2-7
v_gene: TRBV9
CDR3aa: ASSGRTGGTYEQY